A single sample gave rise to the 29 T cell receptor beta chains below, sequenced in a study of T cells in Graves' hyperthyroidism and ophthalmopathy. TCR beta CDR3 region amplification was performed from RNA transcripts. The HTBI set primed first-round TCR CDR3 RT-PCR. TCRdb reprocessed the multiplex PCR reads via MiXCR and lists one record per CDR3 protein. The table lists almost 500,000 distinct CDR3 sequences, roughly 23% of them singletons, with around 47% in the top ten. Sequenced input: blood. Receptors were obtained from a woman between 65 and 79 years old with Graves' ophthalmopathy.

This chain's CDR3 is CASSFLGTPYTDTQYF. The CDR3 DNA follows: TGCGCCAGCAGCTTCCTCGGGACTCCTTACACAGATACGCAGTATTTT. V is TRBV5-1 and J is TRBJ2-3; TRBD2 is a possible D gene (6 bases). The germline V gene encodes CDR1 SGHRS and CDR2 YFSETQ. The V gene lost 2 bases and the J gene lost 2 bases, with 15 bases spanning the gap. This CDR3 has 16 residues.

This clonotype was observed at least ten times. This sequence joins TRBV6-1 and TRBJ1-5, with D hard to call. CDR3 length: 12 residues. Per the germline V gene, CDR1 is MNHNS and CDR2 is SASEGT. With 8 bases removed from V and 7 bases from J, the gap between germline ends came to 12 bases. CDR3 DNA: TGTGCCAGCGGCACATCTGACCAGCCCCAGCATTTT. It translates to CASGTSDQPQHF.

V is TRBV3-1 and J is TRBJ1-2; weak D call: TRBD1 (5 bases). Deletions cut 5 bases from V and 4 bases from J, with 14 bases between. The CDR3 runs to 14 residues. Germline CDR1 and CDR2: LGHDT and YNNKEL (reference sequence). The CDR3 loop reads CASSTRDGRYGYTF. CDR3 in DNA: TGTGCCAGCAGCACCCGGGACGGACGCTATGGCTACACCTTC.

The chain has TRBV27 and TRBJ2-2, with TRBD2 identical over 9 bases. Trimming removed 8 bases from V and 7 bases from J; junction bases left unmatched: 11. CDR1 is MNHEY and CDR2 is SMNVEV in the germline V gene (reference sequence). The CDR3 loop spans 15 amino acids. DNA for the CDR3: TGTGCCAGCCTTCGACGGGCGGGAGGGGGCGGGGAGCTGTTTTTT. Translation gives CASLRRAGGGGELFF.

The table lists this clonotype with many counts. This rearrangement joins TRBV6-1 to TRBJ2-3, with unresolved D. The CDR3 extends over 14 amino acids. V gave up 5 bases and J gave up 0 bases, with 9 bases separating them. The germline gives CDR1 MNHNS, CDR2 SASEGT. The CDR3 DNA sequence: TGTGCCAGCAGTCTATCCCTCAGCACAGATACGCAGTATTTT. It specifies CASSLSLSTDTQYF.

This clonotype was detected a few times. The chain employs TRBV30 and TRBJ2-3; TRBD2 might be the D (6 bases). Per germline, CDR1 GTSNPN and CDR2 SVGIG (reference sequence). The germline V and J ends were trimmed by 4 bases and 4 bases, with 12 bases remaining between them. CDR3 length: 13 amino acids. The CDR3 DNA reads TGTGCCTGGACCCCCGGGAGATCAGATACGCAGTATTTT. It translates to CAWTPGRSDTQYF.

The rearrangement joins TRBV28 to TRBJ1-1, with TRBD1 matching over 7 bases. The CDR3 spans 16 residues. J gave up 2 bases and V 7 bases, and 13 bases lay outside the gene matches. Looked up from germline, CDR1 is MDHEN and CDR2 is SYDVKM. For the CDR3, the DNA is TGTGCCAGCACCCAAGGGGGCAGGTTCCTTAACACTGAAGCTTTCTTT. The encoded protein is CASTQGGRFLNTEAFF.

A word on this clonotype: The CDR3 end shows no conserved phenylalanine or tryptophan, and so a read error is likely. The CDR3 loop is CASSSGAGYTEAFI. The CDR3 DNA follows: TGTGCCAGCAGCTCGGGGGCAGGGTACACTGAAGCTTTCATT. The genes are TRBV7-8 and TRBJ1-1; D might be TRBD1 (6 bases). The CDR3 covers 14 residues. CDR1 SGHVS and CDR2 FQNEAQ come from the germline V gene. V was clipped by 4 bases and J by 3 bases, with 12 bases between them.

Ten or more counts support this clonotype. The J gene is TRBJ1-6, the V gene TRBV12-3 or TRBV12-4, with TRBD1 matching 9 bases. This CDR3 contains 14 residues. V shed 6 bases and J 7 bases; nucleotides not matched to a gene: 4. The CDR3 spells CASSEQGANSPLHF. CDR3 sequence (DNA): TGTGCCAGCAGCGAACAGGGGGCGAATTCACCCCTCCACTTT.

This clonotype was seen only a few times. The CDR3 protein is CATRTSGSIRDTQYF. The DNA for the CDR3 is TGTGCCACTCGGACTAGCGGGAGTATACGAGATACGCAGTATTTT. The chain is built from TRBV19 and TRBJ2-3; 13 nucleotides line up with TRBD2. CDR3 length: 15 residues. Germline CDR1 LNHDA, CDR2 SQIVND (reference sequence). J lost 5 bases, V lost 10 bases, and 9 bases had no gene match.

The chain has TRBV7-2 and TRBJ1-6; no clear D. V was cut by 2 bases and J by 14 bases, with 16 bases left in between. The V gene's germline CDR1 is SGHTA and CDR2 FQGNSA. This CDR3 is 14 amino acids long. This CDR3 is CASSLRQTGGSLHF. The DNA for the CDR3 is TGTGCCAGCAGCTTACGGCAGACCGGTGGATCCCTCCACTTT.

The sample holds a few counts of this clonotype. CDR3 sequence reads: CAISESEGGKAFF. The CDR3 bases are TGTGCCATCAGTGAGTCGGAAGGAGGGAAAGCTTTCTTT. The chain has TRBV10-3 and TRBJ1-1; D gene ambiguous. Trimming stripped 0 bases from V and 9 bases from J, with 11 bases between. The CDR3 is made up of 13 amino acids. Germline V CDR1 and CDR2: ENHRY, SYGVKD.

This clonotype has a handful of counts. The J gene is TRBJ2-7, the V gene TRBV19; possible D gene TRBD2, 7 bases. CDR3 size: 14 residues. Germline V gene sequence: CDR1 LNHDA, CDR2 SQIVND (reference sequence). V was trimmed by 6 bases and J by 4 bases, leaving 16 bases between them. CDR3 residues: CASSRYGGQYEQYF. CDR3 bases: TGTGCCAGTAGCAGATACGGGGGGCAGTACGAGCAGTACTTC.

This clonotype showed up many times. The CDR3 DNA reads as TGTGCCAGCAATCCGGGGACCAACGTCCTGACTTTC. Protein product: CASNPGTNVLTF. This chain connects TRBV28 to TRBJ2-6; the D gene is possibly TRBD2 (5 bases). V was clipped by 7 bases and J by 8 bases, with 9 bases between them. Per germline, CDR1 MDHEN and CDR2 SYDVKM. The CDR3 is made up of 12 amino acids. The whole variable domain, remainder taken from reference TRBV28 and TRBJ2-6, is DVKVTQSSRYLVKRTGEKVFLECVQDMDHENMFWYRQDPGLGLRLIYFSYDVKMKEKGDIPEGYSVSREKKERFSLILESASTNQTSMYLCASNPGTNVLTFGAGSRLTVL.

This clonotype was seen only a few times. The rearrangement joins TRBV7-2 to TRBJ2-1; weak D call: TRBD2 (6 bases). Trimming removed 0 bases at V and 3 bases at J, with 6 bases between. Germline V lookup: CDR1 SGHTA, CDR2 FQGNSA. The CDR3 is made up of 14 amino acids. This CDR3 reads CASSLAAGYNEQFF. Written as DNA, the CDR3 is TGTGCCAGCAGCTTAGCAGCGGGCTACAATGAGCAGTTCTTC. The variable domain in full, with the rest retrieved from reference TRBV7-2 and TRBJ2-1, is GAGVSQSPSNKVTEKGKDVELRCDPISGHTALYWYRQSLGQGLEFLIYFQGNSAPDKSGLPSDRFSAERTGGSVSTLTIQRTQQEDSAVYLCASSLAAGYNEQFFGPGTRLTVL.

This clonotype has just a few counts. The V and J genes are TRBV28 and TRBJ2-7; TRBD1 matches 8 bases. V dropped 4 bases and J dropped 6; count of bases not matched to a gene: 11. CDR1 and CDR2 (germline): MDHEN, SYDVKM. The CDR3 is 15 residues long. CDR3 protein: CASSSDRGPPREQYF. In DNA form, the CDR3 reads TGTGCCAGCAGTTCAGACAGGGGACCCCCTCGCGAGCAGTACTTC.

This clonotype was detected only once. In DNA form, the CDR3 reads TGTGCCAGCAGTTTCGACAGGGGGTGGGTCCTGGGCACTGAAGCTTTCTTT. As protein: CASSFDRGWVLGTEAFF. The chain employs TRBV12-3 or TRBV12-4 and TRBJ1-1; 9 nucleotides agree with TRBD1. V was clipped by 3 bases and J by 4 bases; unmatched bases: 12. The CDR3 sequence is 17 residues long.

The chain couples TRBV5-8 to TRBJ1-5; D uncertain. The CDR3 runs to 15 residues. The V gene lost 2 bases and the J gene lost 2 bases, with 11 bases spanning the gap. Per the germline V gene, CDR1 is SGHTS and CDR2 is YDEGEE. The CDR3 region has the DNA TGTGCCAGCAGCTTCGAGGTGGGAGGCAATCAGCCCCAGCATTTT. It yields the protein CASSFEVGGNQPQHF.

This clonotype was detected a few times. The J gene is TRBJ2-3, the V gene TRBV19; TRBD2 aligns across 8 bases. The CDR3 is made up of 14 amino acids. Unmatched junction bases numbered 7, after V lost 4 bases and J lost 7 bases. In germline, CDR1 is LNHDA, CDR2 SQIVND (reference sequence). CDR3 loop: CASSTVSGTNTQYF. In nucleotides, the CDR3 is TGTGCCAGTAGTACGGTTAGCGGGACGAATACGCAGTATTTT.

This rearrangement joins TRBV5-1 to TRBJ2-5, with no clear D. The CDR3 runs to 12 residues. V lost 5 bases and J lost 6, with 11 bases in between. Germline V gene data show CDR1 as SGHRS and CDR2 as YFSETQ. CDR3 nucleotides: TGCGCCAGCAGAGAAGTTGATCAGACCCAGTACTTC. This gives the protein CASREVDQTQYF.

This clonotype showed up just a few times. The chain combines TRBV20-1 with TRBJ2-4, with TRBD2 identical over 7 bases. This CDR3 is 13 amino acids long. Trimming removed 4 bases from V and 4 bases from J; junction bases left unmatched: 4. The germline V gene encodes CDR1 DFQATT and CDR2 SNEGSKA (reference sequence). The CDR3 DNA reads TGCAGTGCTACTAGCGGCTCAAAAAACATTCAGTACTTC. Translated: CSATSGSKNIQYF.

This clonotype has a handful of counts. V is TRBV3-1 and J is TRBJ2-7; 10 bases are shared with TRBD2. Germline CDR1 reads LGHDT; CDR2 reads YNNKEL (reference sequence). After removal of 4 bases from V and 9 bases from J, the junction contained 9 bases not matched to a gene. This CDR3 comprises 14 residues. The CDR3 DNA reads TGTGCCAGCAGCCTCTGGACTAGCGGTCTTGGGCAGTACTTC. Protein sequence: CASSLWTSGLGQYF.

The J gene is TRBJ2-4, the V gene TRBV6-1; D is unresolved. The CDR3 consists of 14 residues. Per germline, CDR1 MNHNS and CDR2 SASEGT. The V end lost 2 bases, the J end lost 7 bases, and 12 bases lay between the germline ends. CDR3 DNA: TGTGCCAGCAGTGAACAAAGGGCTAGGAACATTCAGTACTTC. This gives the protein CASSEQRARNIQYF.

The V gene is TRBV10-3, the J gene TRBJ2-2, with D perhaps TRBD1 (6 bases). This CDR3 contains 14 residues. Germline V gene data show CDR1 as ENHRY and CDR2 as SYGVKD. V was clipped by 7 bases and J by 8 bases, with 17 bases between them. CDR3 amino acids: CAINDAGAVGELFF. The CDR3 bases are TGTGCCATCAATGACGCAGGGGCTGTGGGGGAGCTGTTTTTT.

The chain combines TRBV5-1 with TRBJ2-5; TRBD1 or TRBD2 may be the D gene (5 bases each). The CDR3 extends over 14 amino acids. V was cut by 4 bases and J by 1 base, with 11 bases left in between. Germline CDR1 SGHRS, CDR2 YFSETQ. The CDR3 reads CASSADGGQETQYF. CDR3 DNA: TGCGCCAGCAGCGCTGATGGGGGCCAAGAGACCCAGTACTTC.

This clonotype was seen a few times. The CDR3, as DNA: TGTGCCAGCAGCGTTACCGGGGGAAACACCATATATTTT. It yields the protein CASSVTGGNTIYF. The rearrangement links TRBV9 to TRBJ1-3; D remains unclear. Germline CDR1 and CDR2: SGDLS and YYNGEE. The CDR3 contains 13 residues. The germline V and J ends were trimmed by 2 bases and 4 bases, with 7 bases remaining between them.

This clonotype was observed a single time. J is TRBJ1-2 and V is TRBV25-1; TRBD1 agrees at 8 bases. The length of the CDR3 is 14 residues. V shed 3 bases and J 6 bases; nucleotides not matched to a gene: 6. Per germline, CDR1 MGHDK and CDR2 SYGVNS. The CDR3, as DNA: TGTGCCAGCAGTGAGACAGGGGTTGCGAATGGCTACACCTTC. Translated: CASSETGVANGYTF.

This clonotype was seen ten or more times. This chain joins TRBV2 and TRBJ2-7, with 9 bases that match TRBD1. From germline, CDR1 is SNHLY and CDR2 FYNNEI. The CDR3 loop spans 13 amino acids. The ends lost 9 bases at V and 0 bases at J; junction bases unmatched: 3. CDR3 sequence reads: CASGTGSSYEQYF. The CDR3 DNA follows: TGTGCCAGTGGGACAGGGAGCTCCTACGAGCAGTACTTC.

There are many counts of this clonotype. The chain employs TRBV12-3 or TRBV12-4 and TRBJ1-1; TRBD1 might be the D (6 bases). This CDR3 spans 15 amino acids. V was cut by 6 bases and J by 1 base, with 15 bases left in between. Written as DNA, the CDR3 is TGTGCCAGCAGACGATCCGGGACAAAGAACACTGAAGCTTTCTTT. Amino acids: CASRRSGTKNTEAFF.